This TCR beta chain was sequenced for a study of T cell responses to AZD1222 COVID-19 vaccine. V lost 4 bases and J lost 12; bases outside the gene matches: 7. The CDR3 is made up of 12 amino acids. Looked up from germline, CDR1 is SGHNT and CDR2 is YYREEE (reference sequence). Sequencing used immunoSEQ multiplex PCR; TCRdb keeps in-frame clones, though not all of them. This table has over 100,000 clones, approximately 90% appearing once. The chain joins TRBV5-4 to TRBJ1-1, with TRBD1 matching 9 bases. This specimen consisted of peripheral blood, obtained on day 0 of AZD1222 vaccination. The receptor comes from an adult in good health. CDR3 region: CASSPGTGHTFF. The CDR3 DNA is TGTGCCAGCAGCCCGGGGACAGGGCATACTTTCTTT.